The entry below describes one TCR beta chain. The target antigen is unknown. The assay was immunoSEQ multiplex PCR, and TCRdb's table has in-frame clones only and misses some. The table records 140,000 to 150,000 clones, about 88% of them present only once. Stated time point: baseline pretreatment blood. Treatment here: 15 Gy SBRT to primary tumor, nephrectomy 4 weeks later. Serial blood draws occurred at baseline and 2 and 4 weeks post-SBRT. The tumor was a clear cell renal cell carcinoma. The data originate from a study of radiation and T cells in renal cell carcinoma. General study findings and limits: Top tumor clonotypes rose in blood 2 weeks post-radiation, then contracted.

CDR1 and CDR2 from the germline V gene are MNHNS and SASEGT. The CDR3 has 12 amino acids. Trimming removed 7 bases from V and 4 bases from J; junction bases left unmatched: 3. This clonotype originated in a woman between 65 and 79 years old with renal cell carcinoma. Material: blood, obtained from a patient whose treatment included radiotherapy and nephrectomy. The chain employs TRBV6-1 and TRBJ2-5; 7 bases are shared with TRBD2. Written as DNA, the CDR3 is TGTGCCAGCATTTGGGGGGGAGAGACCCAGTACTTC. Its translation is CASIWGGETQYF.